One and the same sample provided the 16 T cell receptor beta chains below, sequenced in a study of blood T cell repertoires in COVID-19. The data were produced by immunoSEQ multiplex PCR, yet TCRdb's version contains in-frame clones alone and is incomplete. The data hold about 97,000 clones, with about nine tenths observed a single time. Sequencing was carried out using peripheral blood. The receptor set was obtained from a man younger than 35 with acute or convalescent COVID-19.

The chain has TRBV27 and TRBJ1-1, with a weak D call TRBD1 (5 bases). This CDR3 is built from 14 residues. V shed 2 bases and J shed 4 bases, with 11 bases lying between them. Looked up from germline, CDR1 is MNHEY and CDR2 is SMNVEV (reference sequence). The CDR3 coding sequence is TGTGCCAGCAGTTTAGGAGGGGTGGGCACTGAAGCTTTCTTT. Its protein is CASSLGGVGTEAFF.

The gene calls are TRBV6-4 and TRBJ2-1, with TRBD2 matching over 11 bases. This CDR3 is built from 15 residues. V was pared by 6 bases and J by 4 bases, with 5 bases of the junction left unmatched. Looked up from germline, CDR1 is MRHNA and CDR2 is SNTAGT. The CDR3 sequence: CASSVLAGEYNEQFF. CDR3 nucleotides: TGTGCCAGCAGCGTACTAGCGGGGGAATACAATGAGCAGTTCTTC.

The chain links TRBV3-1 (or the pseudogene TRBV3-2) to TRBJ1-1, with 9 bases that match TRBD1. V was pared by 4 bases and J by 7 bases, with 19 bases of the junction left unmatched. Per the germline V gene, CDR1 is LGHDT and CDR2 is YNNKEL (reference sequence). CDR3 length equals 18 residues. The CDR3 sequence is CASSLVPGQGPSSLEAFF. The CDR3 DNA sequence: TGTGCCAGCAGCCTCGTCCCGGGACAGGGACCCTCCTCCCTTGAAGCTTTCTTT.

The chain couples TRBV7-9 to TRBJ1-2; TRBD1 aligns across 9 bases. The CDR3 runs 16 residues. Germline trimming cut 5 bases from V and 0 bases from J; bases unmatched to any gene: 7. Germline CDR1 is SEHNR and CDR2 is FQNEAQ (reference sequence). For the CDR3, the DNA is TGTGCCAGCAGCCGGACAGGGGTCGAAGCTAACTATGGCTACACCTTC. As protein: CASSRTGVEANYGYTF.

V is TRBV30 and J is TRBJ1-5; D is possibly TRBD1 (6 bases). V dropped 0 bases and J dropped 4 bases, with 10 bases sitting between them. This CDR3 is 14 amino acids long. CDR1 and CDR2 from the germline V gene are GTSNPN and SVGIG (reference sequence). Here the CDR3 reads CAWSVGTGNQPQHF. The CDR3 DNA sequence: TGTGCCTGGAGTGTAGGTACAGGGAATCAGCCCCAGCATTTT.

The rearrangement uses TRBV6-2 or TRBV6-3 and TRBJ1-5; tentative D call: TRBD1 (6 bases). The V end lost 6 bases, the J end lost 2 bases, and 17 bases lay between the germline ends. The germline V gene has CDR1 MNHEY and CDR2 SVGEGT. CDR3 length: 16 residues. CDR3 DNA: TGTGCCAGCAGCAACCCAACAGGGATTCGCAATCAGCCCCAGCATTTT. Residues: CASSNPTGIRNQPQHF.

The chain is built from TRBV7-9 and TRBJ1-5; 8 bases align to TRBD1. Unmatched junction bases numbered 7, after V lost 5 bases and J lost 1 base. Germline lookup yields CDR1 SEHNR and CDR2 FQNEAQ (reference sequence). CDR3 length: 16 residues. The CDR3 nucleotides read TGTGCCAGCAGCCTATGGACAGGGCCGAGCAATCAGCCCCAGCATTTT. This codes for CASSLWTGPSNQPQHF.

The genes are TRBV5-5 and TRBJ2-3; TRBD1 matches 9 bases. The CDR3 has 14 amino acids. V was pared by 5 bases and J by 4 bases, with 5 bases of the junction left unmatched. The germline CDR1 and CDR2 sequences are SGHKS and YYEKEE (reference sequence). The CDR3 DNA is TGTGCCAGCAGTTACAGGACAGGGGCAGATACGCAGTATTTT. Its protein is CASSYRTGADTQYF.

The chain joins TRBV6-5 to TRBJ2-3; maybe TRBD2 (7 bases). The V and J ends lost 6 bases and 7 bases respectively, with 20 bases between them. CDR1 and CDR2 from the germline V gene are MNHEY and SVGAGI. The CDR3 runs to 15 residues. The DNA for the CDR3 is TGTGCCAGCAGAGTCCGGGACACTAGCGTGCATACGCAGTATTTT. Translating gives CASRVRDTSVHTQYF.

This sequence joins TRBV25-1 and TRBJ1-2; 11 bases fit TRBD1. The CDR3 loop spans 18 amino acids. Germline V gives CDR1 MGHDK, CDR2 SYGVNS. Unmatched junction bases numbered 10, after V lost 4 bases and J lost 0 bases. The CDR3 protein is CASSGLLGDRGANYGYTF. The CDR3 DNA reads TGTGCCAGCAGTGGGTTACTGGGGGACAGGGGGGCTAACTATGGCTACACCTTC.

The rearrangement joins TRBV7-8 to TRBJ2-5; the D gene is possibly TRBD1 (6 bases). There are 14 residues in the CDR3. V gave up 5 bases and J gave up 2 bases, with 12 bases separating them. Germline-derived CDR1 and CDR2 are SGHVS and FQNEAQ. The CDR3 here is CASSLRTAQETQYF. The CDR3 DNA is TGTGCCAGCAGCCTCCGGACAGCACAAGAGACCCAGTACTTC.

The rearrangement joins TRBV11-2 to TRBJ1-1; 7 bases line up with TRBD1. Per the germline V gene, CDR1 is SGHAT and CDR2 is FQNNGV. This CDR3 has 15 amino acids. V lost 2 bases and J lost 0; bases outside the gene matches: 3. CDR3 protein: CASSLQGVMNTEAFF. CDR3 bases: TGTGCCAGCAGCTTACAGGGGGTTATGAACACTGAAGCTTTCTTT. Supplemented by reference TRBV11-2 and TRBJ1-1, the full variable domain reads EAGVAQSPRYKIIEKRQSVAFWCNPISGHATLYWYQQILGQGPKLLIQFQNNGVVDDSQLPKDRFSAERLKGVDSTLKIQPAKLEDSAVYLCASSLQGVMNTEAFFGQGTRLTVV.

This chain joins TRBV10-3 and TRBJ1-1; TRBD1 matches 7 bases. Trimming removed 3 bases from V and 1 base from J; junction bases left unmatched: 5. The V gene's germline CDR1 is ENHRY and CDR2 SYGVKD. CDR3 length: 15 residues. The CDR3 coding sequence is TGTGCCATCAGTGAACGACAGGGTTCGAACACTGAAGCTTTCTTT. It yields the protein CAISERQGSNTEAFF.

The chain joins TRBV7-9 to TRBJ1-2; D may be TRBD1 (6 bases). The CDR3 extends over 14 amino acids. Germline V gene data show CDR1 as SEHNR and CDR2 as FQNEAQ (reference sequence). V lost 4 bases to trimming and J lost 5 bases, with 14 bases between them. The CDR3 nucleotides are TGTGCCAGCAGCTCACAGGGAGGGGGGTATGGCTACACCTTC. Its translation is CASSSQGGGYGYTF. The full variable domain, with the rest looked up from reference TRBV7-9 and TRBJ1-2, is DTGVSQNPRHKITKRGQNVTFRCDPISEHNRLYWYRQTLGQGPEFLTYFQNEAQLEKSRLLSDRFSAERPKGSFSTLEIQRTEQGDSAMYLCASSSQGGGYGYTFGSGTRLTVV.

J is TRBJ1-1 and V is TRBV19; possible D gene TRBD1, 5 bases. V lost 8 bases, J lost 3 bases, and 22 bases lay in between. Germline CDR1 reads LNHDA; CDR2 reads SQIVND (reference sequence). CDR3 length: 16 residues. The CDR3 DNA is TGTGCCAGTTGCCAACGGGGGGGAGTCGTTGACACTGAAGCTTTCTTT. This encodes CASCQRGGVVDTEAFF.

The V call is TRBV5-1, the J call TRBJ2-7, with 7 bases lining up with TRBD2. Trimming at V came to 4 bases and at J to 7 bases, leaving 17 bases not matched to a gene. Germline assignment: CDR1 SGHRS and CDR2 YFSETQ. This CDR3 region has 16 residues. CDR3 nucleotide sequence: TGCGCCAGCAGCCGGAACGGCGGGAGCCCTCTGGGGGAGCAGTACTTC. Encoded protein: CASSRNGGSPLGEQYF.